The 13 T cell receptor beta chains reported below all come from one sample, sequenced in a study of blood T cell repertoires in COVID-19. The table came from immunoSEQ multiplex PCR; TCRdb's copy has only in-frame clones and leaves some out. Of over 100,000 clones in the sample, 75% to 90% are singletons; the top ten hold 0.65% to 0.9%. The sequencing sample was made of peripheral blood. The receptors originated from a woman between 65 and 79 years old with acute or convalescent COVID-19.

The J gene is TRBJ1-5, the V gene TRBV15, with D possibly being TRBD1 (5 bases). The CDR3 contains 15 residues. V lost 6 bases, J lost 3 bases, and 15 bases lay in between. CDR1 and CDR2 from the germline V gene are LNHNV and YYDKDF (reference sequence). The CDR3 DNA is TGTGCCACCAGGGAAGGATTACAGGTCAATCAGCCCCAGCATTTT. Its protein is CATREGLQVNQPQHF.

The gene calls are TRBV14 and TRBJ2-7; D call uncertain. Germline values: CDR1 SGHDN, CDR2 FVKESK. Trimming took off 0 bases at V and 1 base at J, with 10 bases between the two ends. There are 15 residues in the CDR3. CDR3 nucleotide sequence: TGTGCCAGCAGCCAAGACACGGGTCTATCCTACGAGCAGTACTTC. This codes for CASSQDTGLSYEQYF.

The rearrangement uses TRBV25-1 and TRBJ1-2, with D unresolved. Trimming took 2 bases from V and 4 from J, leaving 11 bases between them. The CDR3 consists of 14 residues. Germline values: CDR1 MGHDK, CDR2 SYGVNS. In DNA, the CDR3 is TGTGCCAGCAGTGAAAATTTGCAGGCCTATGGCTACACCTTC. Protein product: CASSENLQAYGYTF.

The V gene is TRBV7-8, the J gene TRBJ2-2; possible D gene TRBD1, 5 bases. Trimming stripped 1 base from V and 3 bases from J, with 9 bases between. Germline V CDR1 and CDR2: SGHVS, FQNEAQ. The CDR3 is 15 residues long. The CDR3 bases are TGTGCCAGCAGCTTAGATGGGGCAGACACCGGGGAGCTGTTTTTT. This translates into CASSLDGADTGELFF.

The chain couples TRBV5-1 to TRBJ2-7; 7 positions agree with TRBD1. The CDR3 sequence is 14 residues long. The ends lost 4 bases at V and 3 bases at J; junction bases unmatched: 7. Germline values: CDR1 SGHRS, CDR2 YFSETQ. CDR3 sequence reads: CASSQQGNGYEQYF. In DNA form, the CDR3 reads TGCGCCAGCAGCCAACAGGGGAACGGCTACGAGCAGTACTTC.

The V gene is TRBV9, the J gene TRBJ2-1; 13 bases align to TRBD2. The CDR3 is 15 amino acids. Trimming removed 0 bases from V and 10 bases from J; junction bases left unmatched: 4. The V gene's germline CDR1 is SGDLS and CDR2 YYNGEE. CDR3 sequence: CASSVDGTSGAEQFF. The CDR3 nucleotides are TGTGCCAGCAGCGTAGATGGGACTAGCGGGGCGGAGCAGTTCTTC.

This sequence joins TRBV25-1 and TRBJ2-5; no definite D call. The V end was cut by 1 base, the J end by 2 bases, with 5 bases between. The CDR3 is made up of 13 amino acids. Looked up from germline, CDR1 is MGHDK and CDR2 is SYGVNS. CDR3 amino acids: CASSEWQQETQYF. The CDR3 DNA follows: TGTGCCAGCAGTGAATGGCAGCAAGAGACCCAGTACTTC.

The CDR3 bases are TGTGCCAGCAGCTCTCCCCCCTACAATGAGCAGTTCTTC. It codes for CASSSPPYNEQFF. The chain links TRBV7-6 to TRBJ2-1, with D uncertain. V lost 4 bases to trimming and J lost 2 bases, with 6 bases between them. From germline, CDR1 is SGHVS and CDR2 FNYEAQ. The CDR3 runs 13 residues.

V usage is TRBV4-1 and J usage is TRBJ2-7; 9 nucleotides line up with TRBD2. Trimming removed 5 bases from V and 6 bases from J; junction bases left unmatched: 17. In germline, CDR1 is MGHRA, CDR2 YSYEKL. This CDR3 has 17 amino acids. The CDR3 region is CASSFRGPAGGLGEQYF. CDR3 DNA sequence: TGCGCCAGCAGCTTTAGGGGGCCAGCGGGGGGCCTTGGCGAGCAGTACTTC.

This clone was detected once. CDR3: CASSSQDRARYEQYF. The DNA of the CDR3 is TGTGCCAGCAGTTCACAGGACAGGGCCCGCTACGAGCAGTACTTC. The rearrangement links TRBV6-5 to TRBJ2-7, with 8 bases aligning to TRBD1. The CDR3 contains 15 residues. Germline V CDR1 and CDR2: MNHEY, SVGAGI. V gave up 4 bases and J gave up 3 bases; unmatched junction bases: 8.

The chain links TRBV28 to TRBJ2-7; D gene unclear. Germline values: CDR1 MDHEN, CDR2 SYDVKM. The CDR3 totals 13 residues. With 5 bases removed from V and 0 bases from J, the gap between germline ends came to 8 bases. CDR3 bases: TGTGCCAGCAGTCCTCCAGTCTCCTACGAGCAGTACTTC. Amino acid sequence: CASSPPVSYEQYF.

This chain joins TRBV15 and TRBJ1-1; TRBD1 aligns across 9 bases. Germline V gives CDR1 LNHNV, CDR2 YYDKDF (reference sequence). This CDR3 has 15 residues. The ends lost 1 base at V and 5 bases at J; junction bases unmatched: 5. The CDR3 bases are TGTGCCACCAGCAGAGGGGGACAGGGAGGGACTGAAGCTTTCTTT. This sequence encodes CATSRGGQGGTEAFF.

This chain links TRBV5-1 with TRBJ2-7; possible D gene TRBD1, 5 bases. V was trimmed by 4 bases and J by 5 bases, leaving 13 bases between them. Germline CDR1 SGHRS, CDR2 YFSETQ. The CDR3 sequence is 13 residues long. This chain's CDR3 is CASSPRVFDEQYF. The CDR3 region has the DNA TGCGCCAGCAGCCCCAGGGTATTCGACGAGCAGTACTTC.